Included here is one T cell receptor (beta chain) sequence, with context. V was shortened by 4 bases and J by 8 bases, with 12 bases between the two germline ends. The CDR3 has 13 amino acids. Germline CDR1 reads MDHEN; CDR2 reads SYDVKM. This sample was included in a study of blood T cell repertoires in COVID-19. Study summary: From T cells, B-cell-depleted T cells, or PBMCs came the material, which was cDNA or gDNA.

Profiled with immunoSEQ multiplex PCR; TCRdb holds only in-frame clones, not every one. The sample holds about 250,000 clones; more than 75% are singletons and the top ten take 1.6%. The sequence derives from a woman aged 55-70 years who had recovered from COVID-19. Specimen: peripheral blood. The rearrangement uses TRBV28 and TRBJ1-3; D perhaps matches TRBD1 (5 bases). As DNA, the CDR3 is TGTGCCAGCAGTTCGGGAGGGGCGCACACCATATATTTT. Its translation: CASSSGGAHTIYF.